This record looks at one TCR beta chain sequence and its context. 5'RACE template switching added a universal primer site and UMIs to TCR cDNA. MiXCR, run by TCRdb on the 5' RACE reads, gives a single entry per CDR3 protein. The sample holds about 85,000 distinct CDR3 sequences, roughly 14% seen once. The data originate from a study of T cells after yellow fever vaccination. Turning to the study itself: The SMART-Seq v4 Ultra Low Input method served to prepare the low-cell-number fractions.

Study outcomes and limitations: Clones from primary vaccination mostly reappeared after the booster (approximately 95% CD4, about 85% CD8).

CDR3 length: 18 residues. In germline, CDR1 is MNHEY, CDR2 SMNVEV (reference sequence). The trim removed 5 bases at V and 4 bases at J, leaving 15 bases unmatched. The chain carries TRBV27 and TRBJ1-2, with 11 bases aligning to TRBD1. This receptor was identified in a man aged 18 to 29 who received the YFV17D yellow fever vaccine. Material: CD8+ T cells not binding an NS4B(214-222) dextramer, sorted from PBMCs, obtained roughly 23 days after the first yellow fever vaccination. CDR3 residues: CASSPGQGAGDPSYGYTF. The CDR3 DNA follows: TGTGCCAGCAGTCCCGGACAGGGGGCAGGAGATCCTAGCTATGGCTACACCTTC.